This T cell receptor (beta chain) was sequenced for a study of cytomegalovirus exposure and HLA in healthy donors. Primers included in the PCR were 60 Vbeta and 13 Jbeta primers. In the original processing: Around 9.9 million shared chains were among the about 80 million unique TCR beta chains that a later analysis counted. Produced via immunoSEQ multiplex PCR; TCRdb's table is partial and in-frame only. The D gene and trimming were derived from the DNA, and the V and J assignments and clone size from that table. This table holds 130,000 to 150,000 clones, around 9.6% found once. The CDR3 is 16 residues long. V lost 6 bases, J lost 7 bases, and 13 bases stayed unmatched. Per the germline V gene, CDR1 is SGHRS and CDR2 is YFSETQ.

This TCR derives from a male donor in good health and CMV-seronegative. The sample was PBMCs. This chain links TRBV5-1 with TRBJ2-2, with TRBD1 matching over 9 bases. The chain's CDR3 is CASNPSGQGSGGELFF. The CDR3 region has the DNA TGCGCCAGCAACCCCTCAGGACAGGGGTCGGGCGGGGAGCTGTTTTTT.